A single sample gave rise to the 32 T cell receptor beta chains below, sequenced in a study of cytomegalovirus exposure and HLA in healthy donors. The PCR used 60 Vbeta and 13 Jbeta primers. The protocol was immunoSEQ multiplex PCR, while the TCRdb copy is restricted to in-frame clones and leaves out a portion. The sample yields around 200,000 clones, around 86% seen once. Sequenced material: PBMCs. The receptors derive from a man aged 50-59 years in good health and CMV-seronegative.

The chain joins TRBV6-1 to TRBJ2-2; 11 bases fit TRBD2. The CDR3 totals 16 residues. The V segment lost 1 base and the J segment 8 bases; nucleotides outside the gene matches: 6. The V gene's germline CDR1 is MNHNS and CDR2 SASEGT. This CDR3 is CASSEGLAGPEGELFF. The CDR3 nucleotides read TGTGCCAGCAGTGAAGGACTAGCGGGGCCGGAGGGGGAGCTGTTTTTT.

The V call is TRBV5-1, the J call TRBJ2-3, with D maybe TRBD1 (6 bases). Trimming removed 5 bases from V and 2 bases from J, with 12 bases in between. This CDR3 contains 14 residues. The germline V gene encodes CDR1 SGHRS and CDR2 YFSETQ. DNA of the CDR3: TGCGCCAGCAGGATACAGGGCTCCACAGATACGCAGTATTTT. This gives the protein CASRIQGSTDTQYF.

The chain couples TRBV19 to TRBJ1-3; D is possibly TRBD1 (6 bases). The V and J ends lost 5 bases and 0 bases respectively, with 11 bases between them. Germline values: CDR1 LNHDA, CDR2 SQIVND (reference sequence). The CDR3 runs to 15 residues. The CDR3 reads CASSLQGYSGNTIYF. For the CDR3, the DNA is TGTGCCAGTAGTTTACAGGGTTACTCTGGAAACACCATATATTTT.

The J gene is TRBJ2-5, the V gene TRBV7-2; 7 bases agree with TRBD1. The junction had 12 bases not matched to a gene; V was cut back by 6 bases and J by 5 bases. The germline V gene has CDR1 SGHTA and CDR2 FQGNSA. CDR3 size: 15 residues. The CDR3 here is CASSNRQGNWETQYF. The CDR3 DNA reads TGTGCCAGCAGTAATCGACAGGGAAATTGGGAGACCCAGTACTTC.

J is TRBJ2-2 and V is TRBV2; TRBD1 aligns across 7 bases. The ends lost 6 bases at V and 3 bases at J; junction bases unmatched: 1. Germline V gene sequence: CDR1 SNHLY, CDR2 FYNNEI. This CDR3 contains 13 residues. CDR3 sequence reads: CASRTGYTGELFF. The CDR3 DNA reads TGTGCCAGCAGGACAGGGTACACCGGGGAGCTGTTTTTT.

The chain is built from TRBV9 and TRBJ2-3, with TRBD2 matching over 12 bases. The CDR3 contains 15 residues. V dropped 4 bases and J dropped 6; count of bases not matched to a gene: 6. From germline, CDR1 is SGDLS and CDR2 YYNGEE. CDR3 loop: CASSSRLAGVDTQYF. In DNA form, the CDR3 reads TGTGCCAGCAGCTCCAGACTAGCGGGGGTGGATACGCAGTATTTT.

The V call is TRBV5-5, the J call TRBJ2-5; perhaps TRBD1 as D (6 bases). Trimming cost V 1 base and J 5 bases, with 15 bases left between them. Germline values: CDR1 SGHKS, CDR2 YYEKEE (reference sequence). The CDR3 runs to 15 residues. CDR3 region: CASSLPGGALETQYF. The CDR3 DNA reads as TGTGCCAGCAGCTTGCCTGGGGGCGCGTTGGAGACCCAGTACTTC.

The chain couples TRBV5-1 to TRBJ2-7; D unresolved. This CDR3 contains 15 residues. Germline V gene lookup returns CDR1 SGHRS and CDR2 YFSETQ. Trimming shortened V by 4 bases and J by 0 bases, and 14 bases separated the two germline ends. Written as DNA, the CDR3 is TGCGCCAGCAGCCCAGTGAACACCCCCTCCTACGAGCAGTACTTC. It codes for CASSPVNTPSYEQYF.

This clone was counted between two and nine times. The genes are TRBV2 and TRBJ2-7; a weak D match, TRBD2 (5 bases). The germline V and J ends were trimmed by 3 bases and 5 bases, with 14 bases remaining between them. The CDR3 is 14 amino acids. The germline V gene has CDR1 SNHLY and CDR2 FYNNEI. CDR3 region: CASSEAGVRNEQYF. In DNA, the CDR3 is TGTGCCAGCAGTGAGGCCGGGGTTCGCAACGAGCAGTACTTC.

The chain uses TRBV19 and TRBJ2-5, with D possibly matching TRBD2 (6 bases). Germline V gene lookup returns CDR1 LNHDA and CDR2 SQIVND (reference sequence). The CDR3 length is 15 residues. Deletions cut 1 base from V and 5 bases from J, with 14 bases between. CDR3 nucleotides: TGTGCCAGTAGTATAGCGGGAGAAAGGTGGGAGACCCAGTACTTC. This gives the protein CASSIAGERWETQYF.

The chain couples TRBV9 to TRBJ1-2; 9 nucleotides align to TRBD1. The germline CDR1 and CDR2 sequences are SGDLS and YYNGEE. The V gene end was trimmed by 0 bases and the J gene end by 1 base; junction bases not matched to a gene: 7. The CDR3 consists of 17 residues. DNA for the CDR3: TGTGCCAGCAGCGTAGGGATAGGGACAGGGTATAACTATGGCTACACCTTC. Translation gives CASSVGIGTGYNYGYTF. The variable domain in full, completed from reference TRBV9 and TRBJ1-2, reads DSGVTQTPKHLITATGQRVTLRCSPRSGDLSVYWYQQSLDQGLQFLIQYYNGEERAKGNILERFSAQQFPDLHSELNLSSLELGDSALYFCASSVGIGTGYNYGYTFGSGTRLTVV.

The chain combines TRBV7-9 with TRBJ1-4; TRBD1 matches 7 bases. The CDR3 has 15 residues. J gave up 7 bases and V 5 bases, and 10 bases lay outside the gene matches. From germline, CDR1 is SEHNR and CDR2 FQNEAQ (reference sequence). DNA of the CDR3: TGTGCCAGCAGCCAAAGGGACAGTTCTAGTGAAAAACTGTTTTTT. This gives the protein CASSQRDSSSEKLFF. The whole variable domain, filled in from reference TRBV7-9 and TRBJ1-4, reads DTGVSQNPRHKITKRGQNVTFRCDPISEHNRLYWYRQTLGQGPEFLTYFQNEAQLEKSRLLSDRFSAERPKGSFSTLEIQRTEQGDSAMYLCASSQRDSSSEKLFFGSGTQLSVL.

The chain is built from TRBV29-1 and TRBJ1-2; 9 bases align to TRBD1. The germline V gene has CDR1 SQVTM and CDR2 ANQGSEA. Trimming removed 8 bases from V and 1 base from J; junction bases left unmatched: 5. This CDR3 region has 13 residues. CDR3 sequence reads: CSTGTGINYGYTF. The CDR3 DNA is TGCAGCACTGGGACAGGGATTAACTATGGCTACACCTTC.

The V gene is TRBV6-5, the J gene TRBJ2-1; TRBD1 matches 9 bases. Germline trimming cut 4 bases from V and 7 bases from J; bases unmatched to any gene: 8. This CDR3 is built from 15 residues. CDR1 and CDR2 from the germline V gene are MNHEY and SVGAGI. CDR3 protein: CASSSPPGQGNEQFF. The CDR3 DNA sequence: TGTGCCAGCAGTTCCCCCCCGGGACAGGGTAATGAGCAGTTCTTC.

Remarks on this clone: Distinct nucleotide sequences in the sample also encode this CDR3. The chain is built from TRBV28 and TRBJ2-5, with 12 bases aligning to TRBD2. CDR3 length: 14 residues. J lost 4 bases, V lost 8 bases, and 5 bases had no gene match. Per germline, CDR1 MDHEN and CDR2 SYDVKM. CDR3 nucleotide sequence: TGTGCCAGCCGACTAGCGGGGGCTCGAGAGACCCAGTACTTC. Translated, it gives CASRLAGARETQYF.

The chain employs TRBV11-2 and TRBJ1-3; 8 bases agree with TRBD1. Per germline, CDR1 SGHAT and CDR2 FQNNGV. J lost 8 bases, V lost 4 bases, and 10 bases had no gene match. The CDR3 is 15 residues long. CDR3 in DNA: TGTGCCAGCAGCTCCCAGACAGGGGAAGGGTACACCATATATTTT. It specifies CASSSQTGEGYTIYF. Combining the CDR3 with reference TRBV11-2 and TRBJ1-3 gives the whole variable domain EAGVAQSPRYKIIEKRQSVAFWCNPISGHATLYWYQQILGQGPKLLIQFQNNGVVDDSQLPKDRFSAERLKGVDSTLKIQPAKLEDSAVYLCASSSQTGEGYTIYFGEGSWLTVV.

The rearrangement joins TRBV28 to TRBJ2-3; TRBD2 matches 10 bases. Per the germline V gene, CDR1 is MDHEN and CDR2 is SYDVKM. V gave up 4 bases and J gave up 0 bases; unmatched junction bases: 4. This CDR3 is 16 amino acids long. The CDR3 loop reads CASSSISGRSTDTQYF. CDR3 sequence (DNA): TGTGCCAGCAGTTCCATTAGCGGGAGGAGCACAGATACGCAGTATTTT.

The chain's CDR3 is CAISGPEDQPQHF. CDR3 DNA: TGTGCCATCAGTGGACCAGAGGATCAGCCCCAGCATTTT. The rearrangement joins TRBV10-3 to TRBJ1-5; D is ambiguous. V was clipped by 4 bases and J by 5 bases, with 9 bases between them. This CDR3 is built from 13 residues. Looked up from germline, CDR1 is ENHRY and CDR2 is SYGVKD.

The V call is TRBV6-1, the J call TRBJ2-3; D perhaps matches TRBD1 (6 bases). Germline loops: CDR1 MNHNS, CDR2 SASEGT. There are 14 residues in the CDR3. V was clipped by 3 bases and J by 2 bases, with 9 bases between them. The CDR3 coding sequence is TGTGCCAGCAGTGAGAGGGGGATCACAGATACGCAGTATTTT. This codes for CASSERGITDTQYF.

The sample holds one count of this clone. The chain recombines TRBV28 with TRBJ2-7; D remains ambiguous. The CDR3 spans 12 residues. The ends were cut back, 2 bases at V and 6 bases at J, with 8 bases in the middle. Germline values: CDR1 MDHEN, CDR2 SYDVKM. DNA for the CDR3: TGTGCCAGCAGTTTACGGGTGGCCGAGCAGTACTTC. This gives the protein CASSLRVAEQYF.

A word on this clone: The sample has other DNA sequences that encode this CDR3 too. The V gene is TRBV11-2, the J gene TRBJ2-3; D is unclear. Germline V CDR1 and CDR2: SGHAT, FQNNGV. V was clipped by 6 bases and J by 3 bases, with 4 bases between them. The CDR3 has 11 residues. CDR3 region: CASSHTDTQYF. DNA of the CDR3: TGTGCCAGCAGTCATACAGATACGCAGTATTTT.

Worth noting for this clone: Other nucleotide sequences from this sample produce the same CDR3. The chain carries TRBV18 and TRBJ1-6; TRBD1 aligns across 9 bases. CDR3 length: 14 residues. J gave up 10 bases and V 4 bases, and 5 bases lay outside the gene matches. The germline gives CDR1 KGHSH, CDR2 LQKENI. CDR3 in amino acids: CASSLGQGGSPLHF. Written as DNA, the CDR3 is TGTGCCAGCTCACTGGGACAGGGCGGATCACCCCTCCACTTT.

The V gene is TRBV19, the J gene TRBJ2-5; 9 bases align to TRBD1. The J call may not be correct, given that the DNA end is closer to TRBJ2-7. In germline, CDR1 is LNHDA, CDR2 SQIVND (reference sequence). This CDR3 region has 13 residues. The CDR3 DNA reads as TGTGCCAGTAGCACAGGGGGCTCGTCCGAGCAGTACTTC. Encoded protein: CASSTGGSSEQYF.

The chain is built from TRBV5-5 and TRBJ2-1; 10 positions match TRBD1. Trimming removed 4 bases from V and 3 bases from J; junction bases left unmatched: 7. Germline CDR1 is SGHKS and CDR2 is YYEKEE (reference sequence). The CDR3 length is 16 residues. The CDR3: CASSTGQGTFYNEQFF. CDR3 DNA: TGTGCCAGCAGCACGGGACAGGGGACGTTCTACAATGAGCAGTTCTTC.

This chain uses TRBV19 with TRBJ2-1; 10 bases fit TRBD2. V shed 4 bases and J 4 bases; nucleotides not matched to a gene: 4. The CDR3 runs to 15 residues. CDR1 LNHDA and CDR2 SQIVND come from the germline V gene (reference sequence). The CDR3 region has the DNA TGTGCCAGTAGTACCATAGCGGGAGGATACAATGAGCAGTTCTTC. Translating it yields CASSTIAGGYNEQFF. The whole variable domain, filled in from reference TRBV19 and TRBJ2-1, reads DGGITQSPKYLFRKEGQNVTLSCEQNLNHDAMYWYRQDPGQGLRLIYYSQIVNDFQKGDIAEGYSVSREKKESFPLTVTSAQKNPTAFYLCASSTIAGGYNEQFFGPGTRLTVL.

The CDR3 DNA follows: TGTGCCAGCTCGCAGGGTAGGAACACTGAAGCTTTCTTT. Its translation is CASSQGRNTEAFF. The chain joins TRBV18 to TRBJ1-1; a weak D match, TRBD1 (5 bases). The CDR3 runs to 13 residues. Per germline, CDR1 KGHSH and CDR2 LQKENI. V lost 6 bases to trimming and J lost 1 base, with 9 bases between them.

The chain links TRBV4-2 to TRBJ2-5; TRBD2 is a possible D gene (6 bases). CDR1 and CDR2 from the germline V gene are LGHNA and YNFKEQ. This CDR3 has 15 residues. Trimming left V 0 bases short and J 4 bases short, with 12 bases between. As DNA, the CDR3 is TGTGCCAGCAGCCAAGATAGTCAGGGAGGAGAGACCCAGTACTTC. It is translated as CASSQDSQGGETQYF.

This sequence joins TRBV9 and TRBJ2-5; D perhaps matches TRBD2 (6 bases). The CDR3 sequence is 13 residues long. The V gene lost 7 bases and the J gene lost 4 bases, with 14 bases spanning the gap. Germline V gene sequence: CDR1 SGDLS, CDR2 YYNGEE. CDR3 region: CASSRLVPETQYF. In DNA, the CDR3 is TGTGCCAGCTCACGACTAGTTCCAGAGACCCAGTACTTC.

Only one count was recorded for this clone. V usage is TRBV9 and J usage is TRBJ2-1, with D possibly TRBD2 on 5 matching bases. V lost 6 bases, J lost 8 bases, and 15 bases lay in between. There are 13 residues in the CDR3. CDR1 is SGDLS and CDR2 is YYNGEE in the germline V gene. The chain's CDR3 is CASTMGVYDEQFF. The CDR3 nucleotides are TGTGCCAGCACGATGGGAGTTTATGATGAGCAGTTCTTC.

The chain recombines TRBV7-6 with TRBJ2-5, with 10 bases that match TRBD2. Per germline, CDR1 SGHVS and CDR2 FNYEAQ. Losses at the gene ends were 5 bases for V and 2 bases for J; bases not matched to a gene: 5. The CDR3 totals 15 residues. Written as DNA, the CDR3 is TGTGCCAGCAGCCCCGGACTAGCGGCACAAGAGACCCAGTACTTC. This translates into CASSPGLAAQETQYF.

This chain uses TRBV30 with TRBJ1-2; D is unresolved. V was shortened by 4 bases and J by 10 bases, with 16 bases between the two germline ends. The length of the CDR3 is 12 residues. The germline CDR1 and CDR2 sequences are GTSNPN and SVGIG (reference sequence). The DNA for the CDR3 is TGTGCCTGGAACTCGGGTTTCGAGACCTACACCTTC. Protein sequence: CAWNSGFETYTF.

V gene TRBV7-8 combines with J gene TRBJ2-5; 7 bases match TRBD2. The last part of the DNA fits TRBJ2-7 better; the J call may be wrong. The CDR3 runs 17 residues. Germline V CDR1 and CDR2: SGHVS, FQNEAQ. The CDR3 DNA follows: TGTGCCAGCAGCTTCGGGGAATGGAGCGGGGAGCACTACGAGCAGTACTTC. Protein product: CASSFGEWSGEHYEQYF.